This T cell receptor beta chain was profiled in a study of blood T cell repertoires in COVID-19. Turning to the study itself: The United States, Italy and Spain provided the acute and convalescent COVID-19 samples.

Authors' processing steps: Amplifying reference gene primers gave estimates of nucleated cell counts. Generated by immunoSEQ multiplex PCR, the TCRdb table keeps only in-frame clones and is missing some. Clone size and the V and J calls come from that table; the DNA yielded D and trimming. The repertoire holds 70,000 to 95,000 clones, with approximately 87% as singletons. The CDR3 runs to 14 residues. CDR1 is SEHNR and CDR2 is FQNEAQ in the germline V gene (reference sequence). Trimming cost V 4 bases and J 10 bases, with 14 bases left between them. This TCR was recovered from a human donor with active COVID-19. The donor label of this sample is uncertain. The rearrangement links TRBV7-9 to TRBJ1-6; D remains ambiguous. Sequencing was carried out using peripheral blood. The CDR3: CASSSTWPMSPLHF. The DNA of the CDR3 is TGTGCCAGCAGCTCGACATGGCCTATGTCACCCCTCCACTTT.